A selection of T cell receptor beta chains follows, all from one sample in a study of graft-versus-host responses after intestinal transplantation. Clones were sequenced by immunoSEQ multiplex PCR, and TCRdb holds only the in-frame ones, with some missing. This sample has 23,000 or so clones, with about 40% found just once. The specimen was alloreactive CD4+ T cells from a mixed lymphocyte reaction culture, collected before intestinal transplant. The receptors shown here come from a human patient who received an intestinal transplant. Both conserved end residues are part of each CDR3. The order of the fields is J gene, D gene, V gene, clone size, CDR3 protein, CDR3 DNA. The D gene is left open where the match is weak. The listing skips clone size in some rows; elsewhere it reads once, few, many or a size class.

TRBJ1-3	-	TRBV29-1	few	CSVGAGLTGNTIYF	TGCAGCGTGGGGGCCGGGTTGACTGGAAACACCATATATTTT
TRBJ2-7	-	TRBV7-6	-	CASSPSSSYEQYF	TGTGCCAGCAGCCCCTCGAGCTCCTACGAGCAGTACTTC
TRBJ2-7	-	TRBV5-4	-	CASSTRRQGYEQYF	TGTGCCAGCAGCACCCGCCGCCAGGGTTACGAGCAGTACTTC
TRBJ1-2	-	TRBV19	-	CASSIGRIHGYTF	TGTGCCAGTAGTATAGGCAGGATCCATGGCTACACCTTC
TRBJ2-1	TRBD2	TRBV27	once	CASSLSGWYRLASYNEQFF	TGTGCCAGCAGTTTATCGGGTTGGTATCGACTAGCCTCCTACAATGAGCAGTTCTTC
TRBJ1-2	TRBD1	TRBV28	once	CASSLAGQGAGSYGYTF	TGTGCCAGCAGTTTAGCGGGACAGGGGGCTGGGAGCTATGGCTACACCTTC
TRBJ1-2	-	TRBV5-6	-	CASSLTERYGYTF	TGTGCCAGCAGCTTGACAGAACGCTATGGCTACACCTTC
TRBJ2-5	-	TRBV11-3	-	CASSLGGRGPGAQYF	TGTGCCAGCAGCTTAGGAGGCAGGGGACCTGGGGCCCAGTACTTC
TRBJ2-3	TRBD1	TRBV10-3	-	CAIGTGGKADTQYF	TGTGCCATAGGGACAGGGGGCAAGGCAGATACGCAGTATTTT
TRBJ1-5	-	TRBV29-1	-	CSVAGGHSNQPQHF	TGCAGCGTTGCGGGGGGACATAGCAATCAGCCCCAGCATTTT
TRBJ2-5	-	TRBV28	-	CASTHTGETQYF	TGTGCCAGCACCCACACGGGGGAGACCCAGTACTTC
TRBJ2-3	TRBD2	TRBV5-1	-	CASSLAGVNTDTQYF	TGCGCCAGCAGCCTAGCGGGGGTAAACACAGATACGCAGTATTTT
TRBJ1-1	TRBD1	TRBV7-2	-	CASGTGMYTEAFF	TGTGCCAGCGGGACAGGGATGTACACTGAAGCTTTCTTT
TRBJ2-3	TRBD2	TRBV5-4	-	CASSLKLAGNTDTQYF	TGTGCCAGCAGCTTAAAACTAGCGGGAAACACAGATACGCAGTATTTT
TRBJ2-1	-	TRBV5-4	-	CASSLARSSYNEQFF	TGTGCCAGCAGCTTGGCACGGAGCTCCTACAATGAGCAGTTCTTC
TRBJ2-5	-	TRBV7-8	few	CASSFSRETQYF	TGTGCCAGCAGCTTTTCCCGGGAGACCCAGTACTTC
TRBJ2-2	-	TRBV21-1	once	CASRLRGQGDANTGELFF	TGTGCCAGCAGGTTACGAGGACAGGGGGATGCGAACACCGGGGAGCTGTTTTTT
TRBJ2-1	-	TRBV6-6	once	CASSHAGYNEQFF	TGTGCCAGCAGCCACGCGGGATACAATGAGCAGTTCTTC
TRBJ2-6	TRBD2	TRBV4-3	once	CASSQVLLAESGANVLTF	TGCGCCAGCAGCCAAGTTCTCCTAGCGGAGTCTGGGGCCAACGTCCTGACTTTC
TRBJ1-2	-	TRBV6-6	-	CASSSLYREKGYTF	TGTGCCAGCAGTTCGCTCTACAGGGAAAAAGGCTACACCTTC
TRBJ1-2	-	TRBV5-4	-	CASSFLGLPFNYGYTF	TGTGCCAGCAGCTTCTTGGGCCTTCCATTCAACTATGGCTACACCTTC
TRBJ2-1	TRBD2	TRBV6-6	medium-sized	CASSRPSGSREQFF	TGTGCCAGCAGCCGGCCTAGCGGGAGCCGGGAGCAGTTCTTC
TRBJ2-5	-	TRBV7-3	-	CASSSSRGETQYF	TGTGCCAGCAGCTCCAGCAGGGGAGAGACCCAGTACTTC
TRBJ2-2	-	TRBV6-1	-	CASRPDSLASGELFF	TGTGCCAGCAGGCCGGACAGTCTGGCCAGCGGGGAGCTGTTTTTT
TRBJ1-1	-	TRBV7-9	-	CASTGTLTEAFF	TGTGCCAGCACAGGGACATTGACTGAAGCTTTCTTT
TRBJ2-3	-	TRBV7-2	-	CASRYLGVHTSTDTQYF	TGTGCCAGCAGATACTTGGGAGTCCACACTAGCACAGATACGCAGTATTTT
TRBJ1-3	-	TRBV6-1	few	CASSEFLRTAF	TGTGCCAGCAGTGAATTTCTCAGGACAGCCTTT
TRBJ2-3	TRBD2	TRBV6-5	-	CASSYGGTSYSDTQYF	TGTGCCAGCAGTTACGGCGGGACTAGCTATTCAGATACGCAGTATTTT
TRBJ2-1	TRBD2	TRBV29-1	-	CSVQASGGHYNEQFF	TGCAGCGTTCAGGCTAGCGGGGGCCATTACAATGAGCAGTTCTTC
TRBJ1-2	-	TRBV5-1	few	CASSFNRVGGYTF	TGCGCCAGCAGCTTCAACAGGGTCGGTGGCTACACCTTC
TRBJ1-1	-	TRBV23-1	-	CASSQPRDTEAFF	TGCGCCAGCAGTCAACCTCGGGACACTGAAGCTTTCTTT
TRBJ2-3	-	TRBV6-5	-	CASRGGTDTQYF	TGTGCCAGCCGCGGGGGCACAGATACGCAGTATTTT
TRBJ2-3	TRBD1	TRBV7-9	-	CASSLDRRSTDTQYF	TGTGCCAGCAGCTTGGACAGGCGTAGCACAGATACGCAGTATTTT
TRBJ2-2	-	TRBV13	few	CASSLGDYATTNTGELFF	TGTGCCAGCAGCTTAGGGGACTACGCGACAACGAACACCGGGGAGCTGTTTTTT
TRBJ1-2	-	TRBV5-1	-	CASSLWQGGYGYTF	TGCGCCAGCAGCTTGTGGCAGGGAGGCTATGGCTACACCTTC
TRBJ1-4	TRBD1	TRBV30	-	CAWSATGTGRGGNEKLFF	TGTGCCTGGAGCGCCACCGGGACAGGGCGAGGGGGTAATGAAAAACTGTTTTTT
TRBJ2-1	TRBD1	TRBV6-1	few	CASIKTGGYNEQFF	TGTGCCAGCATCAAGACAGGGGGCTACAATGAGCAGTTCTTC
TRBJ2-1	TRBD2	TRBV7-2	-	CASSVLGLAGYNEQFF	TGTGCCAGCAGCGTATTAGGACTAGCGGGATACAATGAGCAGTTCTTC
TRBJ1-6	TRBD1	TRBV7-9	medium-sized	CASSLTGNSPLHF	TGTGCCAGCAGCTTGACAGGGAATTCACCCCTCCACTTT
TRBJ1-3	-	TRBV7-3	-	CASSPAGGNTIYF	TGTGCCAGCAGCCCCGCGGGGGGAAACACCATATATTTT
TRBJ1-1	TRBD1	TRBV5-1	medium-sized	CASSPGQGAPGFTEAFF	TGCGCCAGCAGCCCCGGACAGGGGGCTCCGGGGTTCACTGAAGCTTTCTTT
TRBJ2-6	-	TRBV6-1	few	CASSGQAGANVLTF	TGTGCCAGCAGTGGACAGGCTGGGGCCAACGTCCTGACTTTC
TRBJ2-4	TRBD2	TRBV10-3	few	CAISELADLAKNIQYF	TGTGCCATCAGTGAGCTAGCGGACCTAGCCAAAAACATTCAGTACTTC
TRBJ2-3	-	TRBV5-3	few	CARRNHKRGSAASTDTQYF	TGTGCCAGAAGAAACCATAAACGGGGATCGGCGGCGAGCACAGATACGCAGTATTTT
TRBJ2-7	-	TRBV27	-	CASSPVKLVREQYF	TGTGCCAGCAGTCCCGTAAAACTAGTCCGCGAGCAGTACTTC
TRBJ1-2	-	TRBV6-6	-	CASSYTDSPYTF	TGTGCCAGCAGTTACACGGACAGTCCCTACACCTTC